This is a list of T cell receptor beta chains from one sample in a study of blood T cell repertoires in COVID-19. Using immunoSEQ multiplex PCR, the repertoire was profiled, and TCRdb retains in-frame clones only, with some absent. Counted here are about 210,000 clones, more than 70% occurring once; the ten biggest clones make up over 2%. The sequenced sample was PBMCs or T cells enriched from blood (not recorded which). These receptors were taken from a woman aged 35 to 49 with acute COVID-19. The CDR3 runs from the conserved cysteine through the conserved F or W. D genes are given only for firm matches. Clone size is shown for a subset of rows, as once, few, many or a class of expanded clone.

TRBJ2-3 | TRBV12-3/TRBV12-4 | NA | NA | TGTGCCAGCAGTTTCGGTTGGACAGATACGCAGTATTTT | CASSFGWTDTQYF
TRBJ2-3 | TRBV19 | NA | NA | TGTGCCAGTAGTACAGACCAAACAGGACATTCCGATACGCAGTATTTT | CASSTDQTGHSDTQYF
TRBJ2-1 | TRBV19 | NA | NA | TGTGCCAGTAGTATAGGAACGGCAGGGCAGTTCTTC | CASSIGTAGQFF
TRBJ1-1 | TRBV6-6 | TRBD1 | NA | TGTGCCAGCAGCCGACAGGGGGAACTGAACACTGAAGCTTTCTTT | CASSRQGELNTEAFF
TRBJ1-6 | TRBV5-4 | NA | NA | TGTGCCAGCAGCCTGGGTCTCTATAATTCACCCCTCCACTTT | CASSLGLYNSPLHF
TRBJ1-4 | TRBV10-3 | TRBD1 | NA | TGTGCCACCCACCGACAGGGAACTAATGAAAAACTGTTTTTT | CATHRQGTNEKLFF
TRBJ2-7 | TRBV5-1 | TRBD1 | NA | TGCGCCAGCAGCTTGTTTGACAGGGCAGCCGAGCAGTACTTC | CASSLFDRAAEQYF
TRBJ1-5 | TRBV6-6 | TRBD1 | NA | TGTGCCAGCAGTCCCATGAGTTCGACAGGGCTCAATCAGCCCCAGCATTTT | CASSPMSSTGLNQPQHF
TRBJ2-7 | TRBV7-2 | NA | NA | TGTGCCAGCAGCTTAGACAGAACCTACGAGCAGTACTTC | CASSLDRTYEQYF
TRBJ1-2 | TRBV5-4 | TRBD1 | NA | TGTGCCAGCAGCCGGACAGGGACATTGGGCTACACCTTC | CASSRTGTLGYTF
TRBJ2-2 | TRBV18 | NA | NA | TGTGCCAGCTCACCCCGCAGGGGGGCTTTGGACACCGGGGAGCTGTTTTTT | CASSPRRGALDTGELFF
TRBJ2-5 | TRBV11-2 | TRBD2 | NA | TGTGCCAGCAGCGCCTCGGGGGGGCAAGAGACCCAGTACTTC | CASSASGGQETQYF
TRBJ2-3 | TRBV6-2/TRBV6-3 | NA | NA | TGTGCCAGCAGCCGACCAGCGGGCGCCATCGCTAGCACAGATACGCAGTATTTT | CASSRPAGAIASTDTQYF
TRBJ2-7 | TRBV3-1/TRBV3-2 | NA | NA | TGTGCCAGCAGCCAAGATAGGGTAGGGGCGACTTCCTCCTACGAGCAGTACTTC | CASSQDRVGATSSYEQYF
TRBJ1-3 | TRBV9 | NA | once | TGTGCCAGCAGCGTAGGAGTGGGGGGAGGTCGTGGAAACACCATATATTTT | CASSVGVGGGRGNTIYF
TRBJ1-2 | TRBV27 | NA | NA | TGTGCCAGCAGTTTACGGGAAGGGTCCGGTGGCTACACCTTC | CASSLREGSGGYTF
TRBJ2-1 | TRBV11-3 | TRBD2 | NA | TGTGCCAGCAGCCACGAACTAGCGGGAGGCACCTACAATGAGCAGTTCTTC | CASSHELAGGTYNEQFF
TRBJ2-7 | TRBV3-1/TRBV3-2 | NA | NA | TGTGCCAGCAGCCACAGCTCCTACGAGCAGTACTTC | CASSHSSYEQYF
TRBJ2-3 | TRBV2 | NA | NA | TGTGCCAGCAGTGAAAGAGCTCGCACAGATACGCAGTATTTT | CASSERARTDTQYF
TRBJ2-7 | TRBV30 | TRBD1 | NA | TGTGCCTGGAGTGTACTGCGGATTGGGACAGGCTTCTCCTACGAGCAGTACTTC | CAWSVLRIGTGFSYEQYF
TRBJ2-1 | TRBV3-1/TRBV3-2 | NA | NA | TGTGCCAGCAGCCAAGATCCCGACTGGGCCTACAATGAGCAGTTCTTC | CASSQDPDWAYNEQFF
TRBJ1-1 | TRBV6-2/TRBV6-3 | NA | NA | TGTGCCAGCAGTAACCCCCCAGGACAGAGTAACACTGAAGCTTTCTTT | CASSNPPGQSNTEAFF
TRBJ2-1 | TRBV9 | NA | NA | TGTGCCAGCAGCCATACTAGCCTCTACAATGAGCAGTTCTTC | CASSHTSLYNEQFF
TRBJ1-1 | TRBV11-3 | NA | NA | TGTGCCAGCAGCCCCCTCGGGAATCCCTATGAAGCTTTCTTT | CASSPLGNPYEAFF
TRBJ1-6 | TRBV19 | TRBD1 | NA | TGTGCCAGTAGCATTCAGGGGGCAGGCTATAATTCACCCCTCCACTTT | CASSIQGAGYNSPLHF
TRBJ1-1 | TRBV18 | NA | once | TGTGCCAGCTCACCACTTCAGGACAGCTCTTTCTTT | CASSPLQDSSFF
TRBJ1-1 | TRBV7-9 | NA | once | TGTGCCAGCAGCCCTGGTGGGGGGGCTCATGGCGCTGAAGCTTTCTTT | CASSPGGGAHGAEAFF
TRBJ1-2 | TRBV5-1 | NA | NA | TGCGCCAGCAGCTTGGCCGCAGGGGCGCGGGGCTACACCTTC | CASSLAAGARGYTF
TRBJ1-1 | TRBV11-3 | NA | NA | TGTGCCAGCAGCTTATCCCCCAGGGCCAACACTGAAGCTTTCTTT | CASSLSPRANTEAFF
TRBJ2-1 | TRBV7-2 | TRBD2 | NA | TGTGCCAGCAGCTTAGCGGGAGGGCCCCACAATGAGCAGTTCTTC | CASSLAGGPHNEQFF
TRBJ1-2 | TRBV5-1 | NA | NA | TGCGCCAGCAGCTTGGAAGTAACAGGGACGAGGGGCTACACCTTC | CASSLEVTGTRGYTF
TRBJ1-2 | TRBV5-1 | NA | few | TGCGCCAGCGCCGGGAACGGGGGGCGAGGCTACACCTTC | CASAGNGGRGYTF
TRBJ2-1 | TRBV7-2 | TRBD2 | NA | TGTGCCAGCAGCTTAATAGCGGGGTACAATGAGCAGTTCTTC | CASSLIAGYNEQFF
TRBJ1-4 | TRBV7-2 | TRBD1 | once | TGTGCCAGCGCCGGGACAGGGGGTGAAAAACTGTTTTTT | CASAGTGGEKLFF
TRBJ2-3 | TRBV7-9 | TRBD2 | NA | TGTGCCAGCAGCTTAGACACTAGCGGAGATACGCAGTATTTT | CASSLDTSGDTQYF
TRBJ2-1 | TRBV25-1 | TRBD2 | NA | TGTGCCAGCAGGGGGAGGGGACGAACGGGTGAGCAGTTCTTC | CASRGRGRTGEQFF
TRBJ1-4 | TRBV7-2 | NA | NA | TGTGCCAGCAGCTTAGGCCCAGTCCCAACTAATGAAAAACTGTTTTTT | CASSLGPVPTNEKLFF
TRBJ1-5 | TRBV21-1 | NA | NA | TGTGCCAGCAGCAAAGGACAGATGAGCAATCAGCCCCAGCATTTT | CASSKGQMSNQPQHF
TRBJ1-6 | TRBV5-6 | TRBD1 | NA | TGTGCCAGCAGCTTGTGGGGACGTCCAGGGGGTTCACCCCTCCACTTT | CASSLWGRPGGSPLHF
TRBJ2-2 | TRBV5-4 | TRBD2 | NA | TGTGCCAGCTGGAATTACGGGACTAGCGGCACCGGGGAGCTGTTTTTT | CASWNYGTSGTGELFF
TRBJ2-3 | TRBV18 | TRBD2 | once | TGTGCCAGCTCACCCTCCCGCGGACTAGGTAACACAGATACGCAGTATTTT | CASSPSRGLGNTDTQYF
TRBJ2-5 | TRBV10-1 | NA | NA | TGCGCCAGCAGCCCGGACTTCCAAGAGACCCAGTACTTC | CASSPDFQETQYF
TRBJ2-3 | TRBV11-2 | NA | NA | TGTGCCAGCAGCGGATCTGCGGAGGACACAGATACGCAGTATTTT | CASSGSAEDTDTQYF
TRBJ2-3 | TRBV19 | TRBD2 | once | TGTGCCAGTAGTAAATCAAGCCTACTAGCGGGGCGGCTAGATACGCAGTATTTT | CASSKSSLLAGRLDTQYF
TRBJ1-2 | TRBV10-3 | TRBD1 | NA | TGTGCCATCAGTGAGTCAGGGCAGGGGGCGAACTATGGCTACACCTTC | CAISESGQGANYGYTF